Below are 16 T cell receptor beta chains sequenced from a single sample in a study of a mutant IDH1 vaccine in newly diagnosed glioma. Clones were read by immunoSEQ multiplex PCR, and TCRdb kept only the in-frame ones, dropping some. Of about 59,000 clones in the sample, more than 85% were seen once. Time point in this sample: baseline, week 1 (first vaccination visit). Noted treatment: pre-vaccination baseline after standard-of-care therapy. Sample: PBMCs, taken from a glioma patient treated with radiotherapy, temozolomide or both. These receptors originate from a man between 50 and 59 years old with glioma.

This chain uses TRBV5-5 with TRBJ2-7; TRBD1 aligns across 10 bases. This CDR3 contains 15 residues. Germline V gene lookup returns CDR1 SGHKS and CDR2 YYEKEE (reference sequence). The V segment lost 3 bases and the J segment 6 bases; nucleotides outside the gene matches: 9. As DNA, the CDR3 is TGTGCCAGCAGCTCCCGGGACAGGGGACCCCGCGAGCAGTACTTC. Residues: CASSSRDRGPREQYF.

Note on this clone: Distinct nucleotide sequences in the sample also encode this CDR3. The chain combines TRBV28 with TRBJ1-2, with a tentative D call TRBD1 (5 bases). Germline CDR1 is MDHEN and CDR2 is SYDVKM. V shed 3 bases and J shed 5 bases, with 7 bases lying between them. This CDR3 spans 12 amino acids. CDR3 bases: TGTGCCAGCAGTTTGCAGGGTTATGGCTACACCTTC. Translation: CASSLQGYGYTF.

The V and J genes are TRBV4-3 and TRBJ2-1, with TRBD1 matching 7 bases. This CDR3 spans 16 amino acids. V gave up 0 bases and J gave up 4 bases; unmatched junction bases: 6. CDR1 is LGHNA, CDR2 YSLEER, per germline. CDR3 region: CASSQDVGGRYNEQFF. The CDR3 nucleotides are TGCGCCAGCAGCCAAGATGTAGGGGGCCGATACAATGAGCAGTTCTTC.

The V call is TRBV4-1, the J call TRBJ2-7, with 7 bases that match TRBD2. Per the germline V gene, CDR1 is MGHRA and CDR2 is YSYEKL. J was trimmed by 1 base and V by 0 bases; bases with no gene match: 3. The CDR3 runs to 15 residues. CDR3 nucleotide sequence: TGCGCCAGCAGCCAAGACGCCGGGGGGTCCTACGAGCAGTACTTC. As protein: CASSQDAGGSYEQYF.

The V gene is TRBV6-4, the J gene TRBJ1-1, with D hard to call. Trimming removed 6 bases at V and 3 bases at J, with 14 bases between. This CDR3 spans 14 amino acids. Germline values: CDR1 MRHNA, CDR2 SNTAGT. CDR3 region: CASSETYRDTEAFF. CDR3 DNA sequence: TGTGCCAGCAGCGAGACATATCGCGACACTGAAGCTTTCTTT.

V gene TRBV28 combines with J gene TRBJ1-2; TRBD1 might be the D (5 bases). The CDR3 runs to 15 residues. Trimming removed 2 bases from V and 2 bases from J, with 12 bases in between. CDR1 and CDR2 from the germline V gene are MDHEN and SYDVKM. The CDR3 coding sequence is TGTGCCAGCAGTTTAATGCAGGGTCCGAACTATGGCTACACCTTC. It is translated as CASSLMQGPNYGYTF.

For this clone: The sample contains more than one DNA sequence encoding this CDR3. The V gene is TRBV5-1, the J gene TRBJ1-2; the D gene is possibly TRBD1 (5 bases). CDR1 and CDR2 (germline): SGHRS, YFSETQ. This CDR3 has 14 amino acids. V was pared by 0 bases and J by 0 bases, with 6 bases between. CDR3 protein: CASSLGGANYGYTF. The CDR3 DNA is TGCGCCAGCAGCTTGGGGGGGGCTAACTATGGCTACACCTTC.

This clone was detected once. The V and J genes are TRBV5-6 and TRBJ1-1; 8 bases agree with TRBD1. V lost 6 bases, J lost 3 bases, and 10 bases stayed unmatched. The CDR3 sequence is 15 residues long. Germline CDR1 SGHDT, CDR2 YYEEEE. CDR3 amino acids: CASTEIDRGHTEAFF. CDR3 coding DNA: TGTGCCAGCACCGAGATCGACAGGGGCCACACTGAAGCTTTCTTT.

Here the CDR3 DNA reads TGTGCCACCCGGGACAGCTTGAACACTGAAGCTTTCTTT. Protein product: CATRDSLNTEAFF. The chain has TRBV14 and TRBJ1-1; 7 bases are shared with TRBD1. This CDR3 has 13 amino acids. Germline values: CDR1 SGHDN, CDR2 FVKESK. J lost 0 bases, V lost 10 bases, and 5 bases had no gene match. Full variable domain (remainder filled in from reference TRBV14 and TRBJ1-1): EAGVTQFPSHSVIEKGQTVTLRCDPISGHDNLYWYRRVMGKEIKFLLHFVKESKQDESGMPNNRFLAERTGGTYSTLKVQPAELEDSGVYFCATRDSLNTEAFFGQGTRLTVV.

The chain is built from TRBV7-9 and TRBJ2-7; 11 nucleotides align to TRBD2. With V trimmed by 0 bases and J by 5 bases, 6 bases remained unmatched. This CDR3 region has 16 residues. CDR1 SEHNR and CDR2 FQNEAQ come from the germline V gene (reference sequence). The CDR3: CASSLAPSGGQNEQYF. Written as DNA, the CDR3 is TGTGCCAGCAGCTTAGCCCCTAGCGGGGGGCAGAACGAGCAGTACTTC.

CDR3 amino acids: CASRYPDILEQYF. The DNA of the CDR3 is TGTGCCAGCAGGTACCCGGACATTTTAGAGCAGTACTTC. The V and J genes are TRBV11-2 and TRBJ2-7; D is perhaps TRBD1 (5 bases). The CDR3 is 13 amino acids. V was trimmed by 6 bases and J by 7 bases, leaving 16 bases between them. Germline lookup yields CDR1 SGHAT and CDR2 FQNNGV.

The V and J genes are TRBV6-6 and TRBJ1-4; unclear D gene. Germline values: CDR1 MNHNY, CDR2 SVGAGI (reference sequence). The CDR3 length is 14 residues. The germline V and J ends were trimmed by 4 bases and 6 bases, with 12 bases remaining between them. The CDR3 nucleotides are TGTGCCAGCAGTTTCGCCGGACTACATGAAAAACTGTTTTTT. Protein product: CASSFAGLHEKLFF.

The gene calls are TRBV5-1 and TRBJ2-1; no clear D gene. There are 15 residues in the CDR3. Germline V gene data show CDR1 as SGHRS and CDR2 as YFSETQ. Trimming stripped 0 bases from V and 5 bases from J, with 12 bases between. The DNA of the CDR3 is TGCGCCAGCAGCTTGGGGCCCGGGCCGGACAATGAGCAGTTCTTC. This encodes CASSLGPGPDNEQFF.

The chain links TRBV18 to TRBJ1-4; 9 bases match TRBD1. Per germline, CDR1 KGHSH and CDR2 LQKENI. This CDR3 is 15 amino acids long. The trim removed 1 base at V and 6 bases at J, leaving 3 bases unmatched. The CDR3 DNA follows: TGTGCCAGCTCACCACTGGGACAGGGCGATGAAAAACTGTTTTTT. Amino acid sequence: CASSPLGQGDEKLFF.

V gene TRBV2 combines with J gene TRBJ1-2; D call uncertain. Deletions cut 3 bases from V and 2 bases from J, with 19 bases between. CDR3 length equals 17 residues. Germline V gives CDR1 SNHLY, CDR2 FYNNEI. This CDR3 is CASSDMRGAGSNYGYTF. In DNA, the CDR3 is TGTGCCAGCAGTGATATGAGAGGTGCAGGCTCGAACTATGGCTACACCTTC. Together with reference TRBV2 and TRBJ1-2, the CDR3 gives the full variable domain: EPEVTQTPSHQVTQMGQEVILRCVPISNHLYFYWYRQILGQKVEFLVSFYNNEISEKSEIFDDQFSVERPDGSNFTLKIRSTKLEDSAMYFCASSDMRGAGSNYGYTFGSGTRLTVV.

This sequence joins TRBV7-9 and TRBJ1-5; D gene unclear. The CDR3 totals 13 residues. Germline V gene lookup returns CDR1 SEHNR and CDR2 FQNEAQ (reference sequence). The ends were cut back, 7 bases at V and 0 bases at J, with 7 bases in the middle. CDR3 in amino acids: CASTPSSNQPQHF. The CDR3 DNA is TGTGCCAGCACCCCTAGTAGCAATCAGCCCCAGCATTTT.